This TCR beta chain comes out of a study of response to subunit inactivated influenza vaccine. V was cut by 3 bases and J by 1 base, with 7 bases left in between. CDR1 is SGHRS and CDR2 is YFSETQ in the germline V gene. The CDR3 has 13 residues. TCRdb recomputed calls from the RT-PCR reads with MiXCR, one row per CDR3 protein. The data contain hundreds of thousands of distinct CDR3 sequences, 21% of them singletons. There are a few counts of this clonotype. The receptor was isolated from a man aged 50-75 years who received an inactivated influenza vaccine. The chain combines TRBV5-1 with TRBJ1-1; D remains ambiguous. The sequences come from PBMCs from blood, collected around 22 months after vaccination. The DNA of the CDR3 is TGCGCCAGCAGCTGGAACCAGAACACTGAAGCTTTCTTT. Protein product: CASSWNQNTEAFF. The full variable domain, with the rest looked up from reference TRBV5-1 and TRBJ1-1, is KAGVTQTPRYLIKTRGQQVTLSCSPISGHRSVSWYQQTPGQGLQFLFEYFSETQRNKGNFPGRFSGRQFSNSRSEMNVSTLELGDSALYLCASSWNQNTEAFFGQGTRLTVV.